The T cell receptor (beta chain) under discussion was sequenced for a study of T cell responses to AZD1222 COVID-19 vaccine. The ends were cut back, 2 bases at V and 3 bases at J, with 7 bases in the middle. The CDR3 consists of 13 residues. Germline lookup yields CDR1 SGHNT and CDR2 YENEEA. The table came from immunoSEQ multiplex PCR; TCRdb's copy has only in-frame clones and leaves some out. The sample holds 130,000 or so clones; around 94% are singletons and the top ten take roughly 6.6%. This TCR was sampled from an adult in good health. The sample was peripheral blood, taken on day 0 of AZD1222 vaccination. The chain joins TRBV11-3 to TRBJ1-1; D call uncertain. The CDR3 region is CASSLRDDTEAFF. The CDR3 nucleotides read TGTGCCAGCAGCTTAAGAGACGACACTGAAGCTTTCTTT.